The 16 T cell receptor beta chains presented below share a single source sample, sequenced in a study of blood T cell repertoires in COVID-19. Method: immunoSEQ multiplex PCR; TCRdb's copy keeps in-frame clones and lacks some. The table has about 24,000 clones, 80% to 90% seen once. The sequencing input was peripheral blood. The receptors originated from a human donor in a cohort sampled during active COVID-19.

V is TRBV6-1 and J is TRBJ1-1, with D tentatively TRBD1 (5 bases). The ends were cut back, 0 bases at V and 5 bases at J, with 13 bases in the middle. CDR3 length equals 15 residues. Germline-derived CDR1 and CDR2 are MNHNS and SASEGT. In nucleotides, the CDR3 is TGTGCCAGCAGTGAAGCGCTTCGGGGGGGAACTGAAGCTTTCTTT. Its protein is CASSEALRGGTEAFF.

There are a few counts of this clone. The V call is TRBV2, the J call TRBJ1-2; D is ambiguous. Germline V gene lookup returns CDR1 SNHLY and CDR2 FYNNEI. The V end was cut by 7 bases, the J end by 1 base, with 10 bases between. The CDR3 contains 13 residues. The CDR3, as DNA: TGTGCCAGCACTCTCTCGAGTAACTATGGCTACACCTTC. Protein product: CASTLSSNYGYTF.

There are a few counts of this clone. This chain uses TRBV19 with TRBJ1-2; D possibly corresponds to TRBD1 (6 bases). This CDR3 comprises 16 residues. Germline V gives CDR1 LNHDA, CDR2 SQIVND (reference sequence). V was cut by 5 bases and J by 7 bases, with 23 bases left in between. CDR3 residues: CASSLPQGGGHSGYTF. CDR3 nucleotide sequence: TGTGCCAGTAGTCTCCCGCAAGGCGGGGGGCATAGTGGCTACACCTTC.

This CDR3 reads CASSGEQFSGANVLTF. CDR3 DNA: TGTGCCAGCAGCGGAGAACAGTTCTCTGGGGCCAACGTCCTGACTTTC. The chain combines TRBV9 with TRBJ2-6, with no clear D. Germline V CDR1 and CDR2: SGDLS, YYNGEE. Between the trimmed V and J ends, which lost 3 bases and 0 bases, there was a span of 10 bases. The CDR3 is made up of 16 amino acids.

This chain links TRBV30 with TRBJ1-1, with D maybe TRBD1 (6 bases). The CDR3 consists of 15 residues. Trimming shortened V by 3 bases and J by 0 bases, and 14 bases separated the two germline ends. Germline CDR1 is GTSNPN and CDR2 is SVGIG (reference sequence). CDR3 protein: CAWSSRTVMNTEAFF. CDR3 nucleotide sequence: TGTGCCTGGAGCTCAAGGACAGTAATGAACACTGAAGCTTTCTTT.

Only a few counts were recorded for this clone. The chain is built from TRBV19 and TRBJ1-6; tentative D call: TRBD1 (5 bases). Germline V gives CDR1 LNHDA, CDR2 SQIVND (reference sequence). The CDR3 runs to 15 residues. V lost 2 bases and J lost 4, with 9 bases in between. CDR3 bases: TGTGCCAGTAGTATACAGACAGCTTATAATTCACCCCTCCACTTT. As protein: CASSIQTAYNSPLHF.

V gene TRBV28 combines with J gene TRBJ1-4; D is unresolved. Between the trimmed V and J ends, which lost 6 bases and 3 bases, there was a span of 8 bases. Germline V gene data show CDR1 as MDHEN and CDR2 as SYDVKM. The CDR3 is 13 residues long. The CDR3 DNA reads TGTGCCAGCAGGGAAGGAGCTAATGAAAAACTGTTTTTT. Translation gives CASREGANEKLFF.

This clone was observed a handful of times. The gene calls are TRBV9 and TRBJ1-2; D gene uncertain. This CDR3 spans 14 amino acids. V was clipped by 4 bases and J by 5 bases, with 15 bases between them. The germline V gene has CDR1 SGDLS and CDR2 YYNGEE. This chain's CDR3 is CASSLLGEHYGYTF. The CDR3 DNA is TGTGCCAGCAGCCTCCTCGGGGAACATTATGGCTACACCTTC. The whole variable domain, remainder taken from reference TRBV9 and TRBJ1-2, is DSGVTQTPKHLITATGQRVTLRCSPRSGDLSVYWYQQSLDQGLQFLIQYYNGEERAKGNILERFSAQQFPDLHSELNLSSLELGDSALYFCASSLLGEHYGYTFGSGTRLTVV.

The chain has TRBV7-2 and TRBJ2-7; D gene uncertain. In germline, CDR1 is SGHTA, CDR2 FQGNSA. The length of the CDR3 is 14 residues. V lost 3 bases, J lost 1 base, and 10 bases lay in between. CDR3 sequence (DNA): TGTGCCAGCAGCTTCCCAGGATTATCCTACGAGCAGTACTTC. This translates into CASSFPGLSYEQYF.

The chain has TRBV4-1 and TRBJ1-3; no clear D. V was trimmed by 0 bases and J by 4 bases, leaving 16 bases between them. The CDR3 sequence is 17 residues long. The germline CDR1 and CDR2 sequences are MGHRA and YSYEKL. CDR3 protein: CASSQDRRNKWGNTIYF. The CDR3 DNA reads TGCGCCAGCAGCCAAGATAGGCGGAATAAGTGGGGAAACACCATATATTTT.

The CDR3 protein is CATSTGQRQNYGYTF. The CDR3 DNA sequence: TGTGCCACCAGCACGGGACAGCGACAGAACTATGGCTACACCTTC. The rearrangement joins TRBV15 to TRBJ1-2, with 7 positions matching TRBD1. CDR3 length equals 15 residues. The germline V gene has CDR1 LNHNV and CDR2 YYDKDF (reference sequence). V was pared by 4 bases and J by 2 bases, with 7 bases of the junction left unmatched.

This clone was seen only once. The V gene is TRBV19, the J gene TRBJ2-7, with a possible D match to TRBD1 (6 bases). CDR1 and CDR2 (germline): LNHDA, SQIVND (reference sequence). The CDR3 runs 15 residues. V was trimmed by 5 bases and J by 4 bases, leaving 18 bases between them. The CDR3, as DNA: TGTGCCAGTAGTTTAAGGTTTGACAGGATTTACGAGCAGTACTTC. Protein sequence: CASSLRFDRIYEQYF.

This clone was seen just once. The chain combines TRBV7-2 with TRBJ2-7; D is ambiguous. In germline, CDR1 is SGHTA, CDR2 FQGNSA. V was trimmed by 7 bases and J by 2 bases, leaving 6 bases between them. The CDR3 consists of 11 residues. CDR3 bases: TGTGCCAGCACCTCCGCCTACGAGCAGTACTTC. Amino acids: CASTSAYEQYF.

This chain joins TRBV9 and TRBJ2-1; 9 nucleotides line up with TRBD1. CDR1 and CDR2 from the germline V gene are SGDLS and YYNGEE. The trim removed 2 bases at V and 2 bases at J, leaving 5 bases unmatched. The CDR3 runs 16 residues. As DNA, the CDR3 is TGTGCCAGCAGCGTTACCGGGACAGGGCCCTACAATGAGCAGTTCTTC. Its protein product is CASSVTGTGPYNEQFF.

This sequence joins TRBV30 and TRBJ1-1; tentatively, D is TRBD1 (5 bases). Germline CDR1 is GTSNPN and CDR2 is SVGIG (reference sequence). This CDR3 is built from 13 residues. V shed 5 bases and J shed 7 bases, with 17 bases lying between them. The CDR3 sequence: CAWDRTPGIEAFF. As DNA, the CDR3 is TGTGCCTGGGACAGAACCCCAGGCATTGAAGCTTTCTTT.

This clone occurred a few times. The V and J genes are TRBV6-5 and TRBJ2-2; 10 nucleotides agree with TRBD1. The V segment lost 7 bases and the J segment 7 bases; nucleotides outside the gene matches: 9. Per germline, CDR1 MNHEY and CDR2 SVGAGI. The CDR3 has 15 residues. The CDR3 DNA is TGTGCCAGCAAGGGACAGGGGTTACTTGGCGGGGAGCTGTTTTTT. This gives the protein CASKGQGLLGGELFF.